This TCR beta chain is drawn from a study of shared clonotypes between healthy human individuals (TCRdb year 2020). In terms of the full investigation: A couple of women and a few men aged 18 to 49 years were included in the cohort. Between about 0.8 and 9 billion PBMCs per donor were obtained by leukapheresis. To estimate repertoire size and how much clonotypes are shared between individuals, the study performed deep sequencing of blood TCR repertoires from five healthy adults. Different laboratories and diverse techniques were used to prepare libraries and sequence TCR repertoires, to increase sequencing depth and limit assay-specific biases. For each donor, three plates each were used for CD4 naive and CD4 memory, two plates were used for CD8 naive, and one plate was used for CD8 memory.

The table lists this clone with a count of one. The antigen it binds to is not known. No much larger clone exists at a distance of one base, and base qualities are not known. The CDR3 holds 14 amino acids from the cysteine to the phenylalanine. The CDR3 DNA has 42 bases and is translated from base 1. Cut back by 1 base and 4 bases, the V and J ends lie 8 bases apart. The germline V gene gives CDR1 as SGHTS and CDR2 as YDEGEE. Using the deep immunoSEQ assay, multiplex PCR amplified TCR CDR3 regions from genomic DNA. Extracted genomic DNA from each cell subset was spread evenly across all wells of several immunoSEQ 96-well plates, with each plate serving as a replicate. For sorted subsets, around 0.2 ug genomic DNA, equal to some 30,000 T cell genomes, was loaded into each replicate PCR. The purified libraries were quantified using a Qubit 3.0 fluorometer, sized with a Bioanalyzer 2100, and then quantified again using the KAPA Library Quantification kit. Every immunoSEQ 96-well plate was sequenced on a dedicated single-read 150-cycle Illumina NextSeq 550 flow cell. On the study's bioinformatics: Because only junctional sequences without quality scores were contained in the immunoSEQ output, filtering matching that applied to full-length reads could not be performed. To assign V/J genes and CDR3, sequences were annotated against IMGT germline references using PyIR, a Python wrapper for IgBLAST v1.9. Reads were removed for weak V/J assignments (E-value above 1e-6), missing CDR3, stop codons, out-of-frame junctions, or ambiguous translated residues. V3J clonotypes were defined by identical inferred V gene, J gene, and CDR3 amino acid sequence. Percentage overlap between repertoires was computed as shared unique clonotypes divided by the size of the smaller repertoire. Repertoire richness was assessed with RTK rarefaction, the Chao1 estimator, and Recon v2.1 estimates of unobserved clonotypes. OLGA was used to compute generation probabilities for all TCRbeta clonotypes that the gDNA method yielded from a handful of donors. TCRdb stores this immuneACCESS table with in-frame sequences only. Part of the clones is absent; in the studies checked, under half of the shortfall reflects unresolved V genes, and no reason is known for the rest. V and J calls and clone size are as listed in that table; D and trimming were resolved from the DNA. This sample has some 2 million clones in its table, and approximately 95% of those were observed once. The ten biggest clones cover 0.1% to 0.15% of the sample.

Healthy HIV-negative adults with no recently reported acute infections or vaccinations were included as donors. All donors were Caucasian adults living in Nashville, Tennessee, USA. CD4+ T cells were enriched by magnetic negative selection, after which naive cells were positively selected on CD45RA and the negative fraction was taken as the memory subset. After blood collection by leukapheresis, PBMCs were isolated using Ficoll-Histopaque density gradient centrifugation and then cryopreserved in the vapor phase of liquid nitrogen. Purity and quantity of every magnetically sorted T cell population were checked by analytical flow cytometry. Genomic DNA was isolated from every sorted fraction and measured by UV absorbance on a Nanodrop 2000c. General findings and caveats noted by the study authors: Larger estimated clonotype richness was generally found for naive subsets than for memory subsets. Based on pairwise subsampling, the degree of clonotype sharing among donors was expected to be affected by sequencing depth. Rarefaction of sorted-subset datasets indicated incomplete sequencing despite the large sequencing depth. When a few donors were compared, the shared fraction of clonotypes was about 5.5% for naive CD4, about 4% for naive CD8, 2% to 2.5% for memory CD4, and 0.4% for memory CD8. Only blood was sampled, and tissue TCR repertoires likely differ from those in blood. The small number of donors limited the genetic and exposure-history diversity represented. Compared with non-shared clonotypes, the clonotypes found in all four sorted-subset donors had higher generation probabilities.

This TCR was recovered from a man between 18 and 29 years old in good health. The rearrangement combines TRBV5-8 with TRBJ2-2; no D segment can be confidently identified. The sequenced sample consisted of naive CD4+ T cells sorted from blood. The label giving this sample's cell subset or site can be read as: CD45RA+ positively selected. The CDR3 in this case is CASSLRYPTGELFF. The bases read TGTGCCAGCAGCTTGCGGTATCCCACCGGGGAGCTGTTTTTT.